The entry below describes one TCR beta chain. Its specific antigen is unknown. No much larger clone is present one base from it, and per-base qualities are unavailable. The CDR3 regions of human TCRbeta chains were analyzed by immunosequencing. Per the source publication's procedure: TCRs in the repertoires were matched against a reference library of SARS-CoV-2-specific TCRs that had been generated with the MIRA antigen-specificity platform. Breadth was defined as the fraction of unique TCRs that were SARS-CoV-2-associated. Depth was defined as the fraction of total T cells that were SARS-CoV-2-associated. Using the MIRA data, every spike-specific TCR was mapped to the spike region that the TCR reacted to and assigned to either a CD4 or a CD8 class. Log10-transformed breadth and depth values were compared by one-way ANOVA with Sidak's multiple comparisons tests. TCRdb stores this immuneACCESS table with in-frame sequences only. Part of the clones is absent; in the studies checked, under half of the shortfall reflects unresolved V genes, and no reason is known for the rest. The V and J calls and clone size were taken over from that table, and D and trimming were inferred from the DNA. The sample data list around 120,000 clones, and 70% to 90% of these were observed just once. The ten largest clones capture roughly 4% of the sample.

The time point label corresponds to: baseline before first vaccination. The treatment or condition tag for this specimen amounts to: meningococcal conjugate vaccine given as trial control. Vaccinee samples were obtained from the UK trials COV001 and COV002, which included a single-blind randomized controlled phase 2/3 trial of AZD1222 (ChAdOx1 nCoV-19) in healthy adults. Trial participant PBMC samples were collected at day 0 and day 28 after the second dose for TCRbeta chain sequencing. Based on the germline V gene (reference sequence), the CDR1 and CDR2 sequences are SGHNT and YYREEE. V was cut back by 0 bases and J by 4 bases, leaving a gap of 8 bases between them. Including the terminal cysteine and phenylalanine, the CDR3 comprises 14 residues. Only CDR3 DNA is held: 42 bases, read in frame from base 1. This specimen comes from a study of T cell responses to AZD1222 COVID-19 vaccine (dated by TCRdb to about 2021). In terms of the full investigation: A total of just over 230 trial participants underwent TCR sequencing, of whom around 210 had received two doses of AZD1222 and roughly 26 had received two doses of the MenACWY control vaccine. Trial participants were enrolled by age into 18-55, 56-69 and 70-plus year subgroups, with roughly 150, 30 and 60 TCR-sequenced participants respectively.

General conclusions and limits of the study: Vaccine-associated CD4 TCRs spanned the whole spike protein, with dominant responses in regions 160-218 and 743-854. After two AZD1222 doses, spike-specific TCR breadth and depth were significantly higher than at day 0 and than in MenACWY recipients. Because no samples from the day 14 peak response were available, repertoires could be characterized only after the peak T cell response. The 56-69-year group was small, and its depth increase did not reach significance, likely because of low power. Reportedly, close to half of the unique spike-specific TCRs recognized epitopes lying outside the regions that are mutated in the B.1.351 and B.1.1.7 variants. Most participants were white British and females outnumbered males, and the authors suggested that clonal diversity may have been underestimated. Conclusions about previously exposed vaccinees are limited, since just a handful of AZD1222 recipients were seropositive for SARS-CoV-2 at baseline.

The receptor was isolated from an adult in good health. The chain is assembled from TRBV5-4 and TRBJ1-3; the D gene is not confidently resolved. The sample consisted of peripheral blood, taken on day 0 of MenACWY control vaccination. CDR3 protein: CASSLVGKGNTIYF. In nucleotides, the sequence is TGTGCCAGCAGCTTGGTTGGCAAAGGAAACACCATATATTTT.